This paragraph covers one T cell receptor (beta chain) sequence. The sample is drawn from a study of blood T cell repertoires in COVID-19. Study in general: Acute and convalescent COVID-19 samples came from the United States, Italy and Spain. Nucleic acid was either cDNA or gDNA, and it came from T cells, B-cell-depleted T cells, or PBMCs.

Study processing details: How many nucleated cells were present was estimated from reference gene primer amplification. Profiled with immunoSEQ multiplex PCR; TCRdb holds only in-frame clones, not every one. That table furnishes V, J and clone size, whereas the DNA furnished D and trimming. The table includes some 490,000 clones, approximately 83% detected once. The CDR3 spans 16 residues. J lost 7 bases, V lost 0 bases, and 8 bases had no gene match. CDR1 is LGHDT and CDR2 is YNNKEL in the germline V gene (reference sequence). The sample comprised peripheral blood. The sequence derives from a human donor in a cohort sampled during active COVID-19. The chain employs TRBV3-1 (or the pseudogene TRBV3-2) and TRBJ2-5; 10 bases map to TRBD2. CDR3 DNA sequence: TGTGCCAGCAGCCAAGATAGGCTAGCGGGAGCGGGGACCCAGTACTTC. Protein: CASSQDRLAGAGTQYF.